This entry is about one T cell receptor (beta chain). The target antigen is unknown. Isolation of CD4+ naive, central memory, regulatory and stem cell-like memory cells was achieved by sorting via CD45RO/CCR7/CD25/CD127/CD95/CD27. The entry originates in a study of beta chain features in type 1 diabetes. Study-wide results and caveats: The naive, central memory and Treg TCRB repertoires of patients appeared to be more similar to one another than those of healthy donors. In all four CD4+ subsets, TCRB CDR3 length was significantly, moderately reduced in type 1 diabetes.

Of the isolated RNA, all was reverse transcribed, and so the sequenced material was expressed TCRB transcripts. Clones were read by immunoSEQ multiplex PCR, and TCRdb kept only the in-frame ones, dropping some. The profile shows over 200,000 clones, 11% of them singletons. Trimming took 6 bases from V and 3 from J; bases not matched to a gene: 11. The germline V gene encodes CDR1 ENHRY and CDR2 SYGVKD. This CDR3 comprises 16 residues. Sequenced input: naive CD4+ T cells from blood. This chain uses TRBV10-3 with TRBJ2-7; 10 nucleotides align to TRBD1. The receptor comes from a man aged 25 to 40 with type 1 diabetes. The CDR3 here is CAISRTGGDSGYEQYF. In DNA form, the CDR3 reads TGTGCCATCAGCAGGACAGGGGGTGATTCTGGCTACGAGCAGTACTTC.